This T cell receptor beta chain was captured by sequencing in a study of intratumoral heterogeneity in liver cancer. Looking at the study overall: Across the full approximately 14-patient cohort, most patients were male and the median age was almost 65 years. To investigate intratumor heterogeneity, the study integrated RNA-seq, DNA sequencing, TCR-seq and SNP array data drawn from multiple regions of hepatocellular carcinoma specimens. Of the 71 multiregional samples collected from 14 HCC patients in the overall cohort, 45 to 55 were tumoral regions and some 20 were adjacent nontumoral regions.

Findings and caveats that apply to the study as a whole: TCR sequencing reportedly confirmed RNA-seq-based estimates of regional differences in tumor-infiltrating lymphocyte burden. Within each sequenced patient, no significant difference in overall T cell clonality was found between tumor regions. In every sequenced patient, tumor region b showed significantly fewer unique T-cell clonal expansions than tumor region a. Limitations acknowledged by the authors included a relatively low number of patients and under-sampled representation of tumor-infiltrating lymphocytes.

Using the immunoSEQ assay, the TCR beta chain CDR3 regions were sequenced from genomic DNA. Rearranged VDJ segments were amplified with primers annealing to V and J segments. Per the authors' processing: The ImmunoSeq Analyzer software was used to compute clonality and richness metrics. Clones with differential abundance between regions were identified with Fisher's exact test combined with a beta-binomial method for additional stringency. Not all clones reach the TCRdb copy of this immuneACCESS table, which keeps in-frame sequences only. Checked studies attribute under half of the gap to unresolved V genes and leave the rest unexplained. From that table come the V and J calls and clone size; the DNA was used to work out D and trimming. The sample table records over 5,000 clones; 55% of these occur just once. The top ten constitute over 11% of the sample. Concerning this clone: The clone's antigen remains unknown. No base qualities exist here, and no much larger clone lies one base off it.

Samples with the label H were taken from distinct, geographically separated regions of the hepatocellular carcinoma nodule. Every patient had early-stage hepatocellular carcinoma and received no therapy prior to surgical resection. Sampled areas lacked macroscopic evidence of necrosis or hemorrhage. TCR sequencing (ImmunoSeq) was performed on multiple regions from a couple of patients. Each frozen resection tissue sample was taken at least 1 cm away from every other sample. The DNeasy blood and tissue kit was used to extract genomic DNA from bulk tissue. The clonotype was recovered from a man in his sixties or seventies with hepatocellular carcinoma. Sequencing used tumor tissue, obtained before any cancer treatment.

The CDR3 amino acid sequence is: CASSLHAGETQYF. The sequenced DNA is TGTGCCAGCAGTTTACACGCAGGGGAGACCCAGTACTTC. The chain is assembled from TRBV27 and TRBJ2-5, with a tentative D gene TRBD1 over 5 matching bases. CDR1 and CDR2, per the germline V gene (reference sequence), are MNHEY and SMNVEV. Inclusive of the bounding cysteine and phenylalanine, the CDR3 is 13 residues long. The sequence is cut down to CDR3 DNA, 39 bases in frame from base 1. The germline ends are 9 bases apart after V is trimmed by 2 bases and J by 5 bases.